Reported below is one TCR beta chain. There is no known antigen for this receptor. No base-level quality is on record; no much larger clone is a single base apart. The sample originates from a study of cytotoxic CD8 clonotypes in ibrutinib-treated CLL (dated by TCRdb to the early 2020s). Regarding the study in general: The cohort included roughly 15 treatment-naive and about a dozen relapsed/refractory patients; roughly 17 were IGHV unmutated. Responses were partial in 24 patients and complete in 2; after median approximately 69 months follow-up, around 15 stayed in remission and 12 progressed. Response samples were obtained after a median of approximately eleven months of treatment, with a range of roughly 6 to 36 months. An average of around 250,000 productive templates and 94,082 productive rearrangements was obtained per sample. Longitudinal samples were obtainable from about 30% of the roughly 86 participants in the trial. Cryopreserved peripheral blood mononuclear cells were collected before treatment, at response, and at either disease progression or sustained remission. All remission and progressive disease samples were collected while patients were still receiving ibrutinib. The study at large found these results: Baseline clonality exceeded that of age-matched healthy donors and correlated strongly with circulating CD8+ T-cell counts. Clonality increased at ibrutinib response, stayed stable in sustained remission, and fell back toward baseline at progression. Public clonotypes were rare and either shrank or stayed stable during treatment, and the rise in clonality at ibrutinib response reflected expansion of private clonotypes. Sampling times were not matched between sustained-remission and progressing patients, and lymph node repertoires were not studied.

Reading the label with the study, this specimen's time point is: progressive disease on ibrutinib. For TCR beta library preparation, approximately 2 micrograms of genomic DNA were extracted from the cryopreserved PBMCs. Longitudinal blood samples from CLL patients receiving ibrutinib monotherapy were subjected to high-throughput TCR beta sequencing. The patients took part in an open-label, single-center phase 2 trial of ibrutinib monotherapy. The CDR3 starts with the cysteine, ends with the phenylalanine, and has 16 residues. Only CDR3 DNA remains: 48 bases, in frame from the first base. V loses 1 base at its end and J loses 5 bases; junction bases beyond the gene matches: 4. The germline V gene gives CDR1 as SGDLS and CDR2 as YYNGEE. The goal of deep resolution MiSeq sequencing was a depth between 1 in 1 million and 1 in 200,000 T cells, and coverage averaged 10x per clonotype. The immunoSEQ hsTCRB Kit was used to generate TCR beta libraries. In the source study's methods: The data were analyzed with ImmunoSEQ Analyzer and ImmunoSEQ Data Assistant, and V, D and J gene assignments followed IMGT definitions. Clonality was computed as one minus normalized Shannon entropy of productive rearrangement frequencies, ranging from 0 to 1. Only overrepresented clonotypes making up at least 0.05% of each patient's repertoire were included in the public clonotype analysis. Thirteen age-matched healthy donor repertoires from immuneACCESS were used as controls for clonality. The immuneACCESS repertoire file appears here via TCRdb, limited to in-frame rearrangements. These files lack a portion of the clones; in checked studies, under half of the deficit traces to unresolved V genes, and the cause of the others is not known. Clone size and the V and J calls come from that table; the DNA yielded D and trimming. This sample comprises approximately 170,000 clones, roughly 90% of them detected only once. The ten largest make up around 3.1% of the sample.

The chain couples TRBV9 to TRBJ2-2, with 11 bases matching TRBD2. The receptor comes from a human donor with chronic lymphocytic leukemia. The starting material was PBMCs, obtained at disease progression, from a patient treated with ibrutinib. The nucleotide sequence is TGTGCCAGCAGCGTATTTGGGACTAGCGGTACCGGGGAGCTGTTTTTT. Its protein reads: CASSVFGTSGTGELFF.